The entry below describes one TCR beta chain. This entry is derived from a study of shared clonotypes between healthy human individuals. The table came from immunoSEQ multiplex PCR; TCRdb's copy has only in-frame clones and leaves some out. The top ten hold approximately 1.5% of the sample, which has about 1 million clones, about 80% seen once. The CDR3 is 14 residues long. The germline V gene has CDR1 WSHSY and CDR2 SAAADI. V was trimmed by 7 bases and J by 1 base, leaving 11 bases between them. Sequencing used memory CD4+ T cells sorted from blood. Specified subset: CD45RA-negative fraction. The rearrangement links TRBV10-2 to TRBJ1-5, with D possibly TRBD1 on 5 matching bases. This TCR came from a man aged 18 to 30 in good health. The CDR3 loop is CASTPTVSNQPQHF. The CDR3 region has the DNA TGCGCCAGCACCCCGACAGTGAGCAATCAGCCCCAGCATTTT.